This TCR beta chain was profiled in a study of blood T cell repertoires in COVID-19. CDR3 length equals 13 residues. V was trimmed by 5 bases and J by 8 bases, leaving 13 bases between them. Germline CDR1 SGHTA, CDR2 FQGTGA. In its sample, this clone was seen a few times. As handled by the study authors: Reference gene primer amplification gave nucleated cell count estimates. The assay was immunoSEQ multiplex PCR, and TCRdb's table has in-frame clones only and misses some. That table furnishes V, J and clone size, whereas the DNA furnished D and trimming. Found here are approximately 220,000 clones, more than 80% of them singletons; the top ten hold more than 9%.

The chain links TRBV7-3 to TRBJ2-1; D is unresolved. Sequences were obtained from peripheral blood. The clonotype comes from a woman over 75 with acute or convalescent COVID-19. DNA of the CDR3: TGTGCCAGCAGCCCCGAGCGTCTTGATGAGCAGTTCTTC. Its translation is CASSPERLDEQFF.